The 18 T cell receptor beta chains reported below all come from one sample, sequenced in a study of T-cell memory formation after mild COVID-19. TCRdb re-analysed the 5' RACE reads in MiXCR, keeping a single row per CDR3 protein. In the table there are roughly 400,000 distinct CDR3 sequences, approximately 24% of which are singletons. The sample consisted of PBMCs or a T cell subset sorted from them (not recorded which). Source of these receptors: an adult woman who had mild COVID-19 (a few samples of this study predate the infection). Cell type and time point are not known.

J is TRBJ2-1 and V is TRBV29-1, with D possibly being TRBD2 (5 bases). From germline, CDR1 is SQVTM and CDR2 ANQGSEA. V was shortened by 5 bases and J by 7 bases, with 18 bases between the two germline ends. This CDR3 contains 14 residues. The chain's CDR3 is CSVYPGSEWNEQFF. The CDR3 DNA is TGCAGCGTTTACCCGGGGTCTGAGTGGAATGAGCAGTTCTTC.

This clonotype was seen only a few times. This rearrangement joins TRBV5-1 to TRBJ2-7; TRBD1 matches 9 bases. Germline V CDR1 and CDR2: SGHRS, YFSETQ. The CDR3 runs 16 residues. The ends lost 0 bases at V and 5 bases at J; junction bases unmatched: 9. CDR3 amino acids: CASSLVLGTGQNEQYF. The CDR3 DNA sequence: TGCGCCAGCAGCTTGGTCCTCGGGACAGGGCAAAACGAGCAGTACTTC. Full variable domain (remainder filled in from reference TRBV5-1 and TRBJ2-7): KAGVTQTPRYLIKTRGQQVTLSCSPISGHRSVSWYQQTPGQGLQFLFEYFSETQRNKGNFPGRFSGRQFSNSRSEMNVSTLELGDSALYLCASSLVLGTGQNEQYFGPGTRLTVT.

This clonotype has a handful of counts. The chain employs TRBV5-4 and TRBJ2-2; D may match TRBD1 or TRBD2 (6 bases each). Germline V lookup: CDR1 SGHNT, CDR2 YYREEE (reference sequence). V dropped 0 bases and J dropped 0 bases, with 12 bases sitting between them. The CDR3 is made up of 17 amino acids. CDR3 DNA: TGTGCCAGCAGCTTGGGGGGGGCAAACGCGAACACCGGGGAGCTGTTTTTT. It yields the protein CASSLGGANANTGELFF.

The chain links TRBV29-1 to TRBJ2-7; TRBD1 might be the D (5 bases). Germline CDR1 SQVTM, CDR2 ANQGSEA. This CDR3 comprises 14 residues. V lost 0 bases, J lost 5 bases, and 14 bases lay in between. The CDR3 coding sequence is TGCAGCGTTGAAGATCTGACAGAGAAAAACGAGCAGTACTTC. Encoded protein: CSVEDLTEKNEQYF.

The V gene is TRBV6-5, the J gene TRBJ2-5; D might be TRBD1 (6 bases). The CDR3 extends over 15 amino acids. V lost 5 bases, J lost 2 bases, and 15 bases lay in between. Germline assignment: CDR1 MNHEY and CDR2 SVGAGI. CDR3 region: CASSPGQSLQETQYF. DNA for the CDR3: TGTGCCAGCAGTCCCGGACAGTCCCTTCAAGAGACCCAGTACTTC.

This clonotype showed up just a few times. The chain uses TRBV7-9 and TRBJ1-2; D might be TRBD1 (5 bases). Trimming took 7 bases from V and 2 from J, leaving 17 bases between them. Per the germline V gene, CDR1 is SEHNR and CDR2 is FQNEAQ (reference sequence). The length of the CDR3 is 15 residues. This chain's CDR3 is CASTRRLEGNYGYTF. The DNA for the CDR3 is TGTGCCAGCACCCGGAGACTCGAGGGGAACTATGGCTACACCTTC.

CDR3 sequence: CATSERYRGLRYNEQFF. The CDR3, as DNA: TGTGCCACCAGTGAACGATACAGGGGGTTGAGGTACAATGAGCAGTTCTTC. This chain joins TRBV24-1 and TRBJ2-1; 8 positions match TRBD1. Germline loops: CDR1 KGHDR, CDR2 SFDVKD. J gave up 4 bases and V 4 bases, and 11 bases lay outside the gene matches. This CDR3 contains 17 residues.

The chain recombines TRBV6-1 with TRBJ1-2; possible D gene TRBD1, 5 bases. There are 14 residues in the CDR3. Trimming shortened V by 0 bases and J by 3 bases, and 8 bases separated the two germline ends. Germline V gene sequence: CDR1 MNHNS, CDR2 SASEGT. CDR3 amino acids: CASSEAGGDYGYTF. DNA of the CDR3: TGTGCCAGCAGTGAAGCGGGGGGGGACTATGGCTACACCTTC.

The table lists this clonotype with a few counts. The gene calls are TRBV24-1 and TRBJ1-4; D ambiguous. The CDR3 spans 14 residues. Between the trimmed V and J ends, which lost 1 base and 10 bases, there was a span of 12 bases. Germline CDR1 reads KGHDR; CDR2 reads SFDVKD. CDR3 DNA: TGTGCCACCAGTGATTTTAGCCTCGGCGGAAAACTGTTTTTT. Translation: CATSDFSLGGKLFF.

This clonotype showed up just a few times. The chain couples TRBV10-3 to TRBJ2-2; D could derive from TRBD1 or TRBD2 (6 bases each). The CDR3 has 14 amino acids. Germline loops: CDR1 ENHRY, CDR2 SYGVKD. Trimming pared 3 bases from V and 4 bases from J, leaving 9 bases between. The DNA for the CDR3 is TGTGCCATCAGTGAAGGGGGGAGCACCGGGGAGCTGTTTTTT. Encoded protein: CAISEGGSTGELFF.

The sample holds many counts of this clonotype. The chain links TRBV5-1 to TRBJ2-7; 7 bases agree with TRBD1. This CDR3 is built from 14 residues. J gave up 9 bases and V 3 bases, and 12 bases lay outside the gene matches. Germline assignment: CDR1 SGHRS and CDR2 YFSETQ. CDR3 coding DNA: TGCGCCAGCAGCTGGGGGACAGCGTTTGAGGGGCAGTACTTC. It yields the protein CASSWGTAFEGQYF.

V and J are TRBV10-3 and TRBJ2-5; D is unresolved. CDR1 is ENHRY and CDR2 is SYGVKD in the germline V gene. This CDR3 spans 12 amino acids. Trimming took 3 bases from V and 5 from J, leaving 7 bases between them. The CDR3 sequence: CAISDVEETQYF. CDR3 in DNA: TGTGCCATCAGTGATGTCGAGGAGACCCAGTACTTC.

J is TRBJ1-2 and V is TRBV6-5; 8 nucleotides align to TRBD1. The CDR3 runs 17 residues. The germline V gene has CDR1 MNHEY and CDR2 SVGAGI. With 0 bases clipped from V and 8 bases from J, the junction kept 14 bases outside the gene matches. The CDR3 spells CASSYSRQIQGEWGYTF. The CDR3 region has the DNA TGTGCCAGCAGTTACTCCCGTCAAATACAGGGGGAATGGGGCTACACCTTC.

This clonotype was recorded a few times. The chain couples TRBV20-1 to TRBJ1-2; no definite D call. The CDR3 spans 16 residues. Trimming took 3 bases from V and 2 from J, leaving 19 bases between them. Germline V gives CDR1 DFQATT, CDR2 SNEGSKA (reference sequence). In nucleotides, the CDR3 is TGCAGTGCTAGTCGGGGAATTCGGTCTGTGAACTATGGCTACACCTTC. This sequence encodes CSASRGIRSVNYGYTF.

The CDR3 nucleotides are TGCGCCAGCAGCTTGTACACAGGGTCAGATACGCAGTATTTT. Protein: CASSLYTGSDTQYF. V and J are TRBV5-1 and TRBJ2-3; TRBD1 is a possible D gene (6 bases). The CDR3 covers 14 residues. CDR1 is SGHRS, CDR2 YFSETQ, per germline. V was shortened by 1 base and J by 4 bases, with 10 bases between the two germline ends.

The chain has TRBV7-3 and TRBJ2-3, with TRBD1 matching 7 bases. V gave up 5 bases and J gave up 5 bases; unmatched junction bases: 7. CDR3 length equals 14 residues. Germline loops: CDR1 SGHTA, CDR2 FQGTGA. CDR3 DNA sequence: TGTGCCAGCAGCCCAAGACAGGGTGGAGATACGCAGTATTTT. Translation gives CASSPRQGGDTQYF. Full variable domain (missing parts from reference TRBV7-3 and TRBJ2-3): GAGVSQTPSNKVTEKGKYVELRCDPISGHTALYWYRQSLGQGPEFLIYFQGTGAADDSGLPNDRFFAVRPEGSVSTLKIQRTERGDSAVYLCASSPRQGGDTQYFGPGTRLTVL.

This clonotype has a count of ten or more. J is TRBJ2-1 and V is TRBV12-3 or TRBV12-4, with 11 bases fitting TRBD2. The junction had 7 bases not matched to a gene; V was cut back by 5 bases and J by 7 bases. The CDR3 consists of 15 residues. CDR3 protein: CASSRTSGRGNEQFF. CDR3 in DNA: TGTGCCAGCAGTCGTACTAGCGGGAGAGGAAATGAGCAGTTCTTC.

This clonotype was observed a handful of times. The rearrangement uses TRBV12-3 or TRBV12-4 and TRBJ2-5; 10 nucleotides align to TRBD2. The CDR3 runs 15 residues. The ends lost 6 bases at V and 5 bases at J; junction bases unmatched: 9. The DNA for the CDR3 is TGTGCCAGCAGGTCCTTAGCGGGGGGCAGTGAGACCCAGTACTTC. Its translation: CASRSLAGGSETQYF.